This T cell receptor (beta chain) was obtained from a study of blood T cell repertoires in COVID-19 (dated by TCRdb to 2020 to 2021). Notes on the research overall: The collaborator samples originated in the United States, Italy and Spain and spanned the acute and convalescent phases of COVID-19. The repertoires were released in a freely available public database meant as a resource for research on the immune response to SARS-CoV-2. A de-identified subject ID, COVID-19 status, age in years and sex were almost always included in the sample metadata. Subjects who had been exposed to COVID-19, were actively infected with it, or had recovered from it provided the deeply sampled blood TCRbeta repertoires that made up the dataset. Samples came from the ongoing ImmuneRACE study (first 160 participants) plus 1,254 subjects from 6 global collaborators. The prospective study material was composed of cDNA or gDNA derived from T cells, B-cell-depleted T cells, or PBMCs. Where available, HLA class I and class II types were obtained from metadata supplied by the sample provider rather than from assay-based typing.

The research as a whole found: The amount of clinical and demographic metadata varied by source and participant and was provided uncurated.

This clone was seen at least ten times. Its target antigen remains unknown. Base qualities are not at hand, and no much larger clone is one base apart. The germline V and J ends show losses of 4 bases and 2 bases respectively, and no gene match explains 4 bases of the junction. Taken from cysteine to phenylalanine, the CDR3 has 17 residues. Only CDR3 DNA remains: 51 bases, in frame from the first base. Taken from the germline V gene, the CDR1 and CDR2 loops are KGHDR and SFDVKD. The collaborating institutions used their own protocols to collect whole blood in K2EDTA tubes. Collaborator samples were shipped for TCRbeta analysis as frozen whole blood, isolated PBMCs, or DNA extracted from either sample type. The immunoSEQ Assay, a bias-controlled multiplex PCR, was used to amplify TCRbeta CDR3 regions from genomic DNA. Concerning the study's data processing: Nucleated cell counts per sample were estimated from amplification of reference gene primers within the assay. To quantify the absolute abundance of each unique TCRbeta CDR3 rearrangement, sequence reads were collapsed and filtered. For each sample, productive Simpson clonality was calculated as the square root of Simpson's diversity index across productive rearrangements. Imported from immuneACCESS, the table was reduced by TCRdb to in-frame sequences with V and J called. These copies leave out some clones; in studies compared against another copy, an unresolved V gene accounts for under half, and the cause of the remainder is not known. V and J calls and clone size are those listed in that table; D and trimming were worked out from the DNA. For this sample there are about 84,000 clones; about 68% appear just once. Around 5% of the sample rests with the top ten.

This receptor was obtained from a man in his fifties or sixties with active or convalescent COVID-19. Sequenced sample: peripheral blood. Recombination connected TRBV24-1 to TRBJ2-6; TRBD1 lines up with 10 middle nucleotides. Here is the DNA: TGTGCCACCAGTGAGGGACAGGGGACTCCTGGGGCCAACGTCCTGACTTTC. Its protein product is CATSEGQGTPGANVLTF.